The sequence of this T cell receptor beta chain was determined in a study of beta chain features in type 1 diabetes. The CDR3 length is 14 residues. The germline V gene encodes CDR1 MGHDK and CDR2 SYGVNS. Trimming stripped 5 bases from V and 6 bases from J, with 15 bases between. What was sequenced were expressed TCRB transcripts, since all of the isolated RNA had been reverse transcribed. The method was immunoSEQ multiplex PCR; TCRdb's version includes in-frame clones alone and lacks a portion of them. This table has 400,000 to 550,000 clones, roughly an eighth appearing once. This TCR was recovered from a woman aged 18-35 years in good health. The chain is built from TRBV25-1 and TRBJ2-3; D gene unclear. The sequencing sample was made of naive CD4+ T cells from blood. The CDR3 is CASSPRTETDTQYF. The DNA for the CDR3 is TGTGCCAGCAGTCCTCGGACCGAAACGGATACGCAGTATTTT.